This T cell receptor (beta chain) was retrieved from a study of Ad26.COV2.S vaccination and SARS-CoV-2 variants. Study-level results: People who got the vaccine or the placebo had similar non-spike TCR breadth. Analytic work on TCR breadth and depth might have understated the full extent of total T cell responses.

Only in-frame clones appear in the TCRdb table, and some are missing; sequencing was by immunoSEQ multiplex PCR. Here the sample spans 380,000 or so clones, about 87% being singletons. Notes on this clone: As yet, its antigen is unknown.

Germline values: CDR1 SGHTA, CDR2 FQGNSA. The V end lost 5 bases, the J end lost 5 bases, and 13 bases lay between the germline ends. The CDR3 totals 14 residues. Treatment specified: around 19 received Ad26.COV2.S at low or high dose, single or two shots; about 5 received placebo; per-sample allocation not given. Collection of the samples took place on day 63 after the first injection of vaccine or placebo. Sample: peripheral blood, taken in a trial of Ad26.COV2.S vaccine versus placebo. The rearrangement links TRBV7-2 to TRBJ2-1; D perhaps matches TRBD2 (6 bases). The sequence derives from a person between 18 and 59 years old who received the Ad26.COV2.S COVID-19 vaccine or a placebo. CDR3: CASSVRDLNNEQFF. The CDR3 DNA follows: TGTGCCAGCAGCGTCCGGGACTTGAACAATGAGCAGTTCTTC. Drawing the rest from reference TRBV7-2 and TRBJ2-1, the complete variable domain is GAGVSQSPSNKVTEKGKDVELRCDPISGHTALYWYRQSLGQGLEFLIYFQGNSAPDKSGLPSDRFSAERTGGSVSTLTIQRTQQEDSAVYLCASSVRDLNNEQFFGPGTRLTVL.